This T cell receptor beta chain was sequenced for a study of cytomegalovirus exposure and HLA in healthy donors. Study-wide results and caveats: In vitro confirmation showed three CMV-associated chains to be CMV antigen specific. Common viral pathogens (according to a later analysis) appeared linked to several of the most significant clusters. TCR beta chains numbering some 150 were designated cytomegalovirus-associated.

Germline CDR1 and CDR2: MGHDK and SYGVNS. After removal of 9 bases from V and 5 bases from J, the junction contained 10 bases not matched to a gene. The CDR3 spans 14 residues. The PCR used 60 Vbeta and 13 Jbeta primers. Original analysis: Later analysis identified approximately 88 million unique TCR beta chains, roughly 11 million shared. Here immunoSEQ multiplex PCR was the method, and the copy in TCRdb shows in-frame clones only, minus some. The DNA gave D and trimming, while V, J and clone size come from that table. The table has roughly 190,000 clones, roughly 80% seen once. Concerning this clone: What it recognizes is unknown.

The chain is built from TRBV25-1 and TRBJ2-5, with TRBD1 matching over 9 bases. The sequencing sample was made of PBMCs. The receptor comes from a woman aged 18-35 years in good health and CMV-seronegative. CDR3 sequence: CASSHSGTGETQYF. The CDR3, as DNA: TGTGCCAGTTCACACTCCGGGACAGGGGAGACCCAGTACTTC. The full variable domain, completed using reference TRBV25-1 and TRBJ2-5, is EADIYQTPRYLVIGTGKKITLECSQTMGHDKMYWYQQDPGMELHLIHYSYGVNSTEKGDLSSESTVSRIRTEHFPLTLESARPSHTSQYLCASSHSGTGETQYFGPGTRLLVL.